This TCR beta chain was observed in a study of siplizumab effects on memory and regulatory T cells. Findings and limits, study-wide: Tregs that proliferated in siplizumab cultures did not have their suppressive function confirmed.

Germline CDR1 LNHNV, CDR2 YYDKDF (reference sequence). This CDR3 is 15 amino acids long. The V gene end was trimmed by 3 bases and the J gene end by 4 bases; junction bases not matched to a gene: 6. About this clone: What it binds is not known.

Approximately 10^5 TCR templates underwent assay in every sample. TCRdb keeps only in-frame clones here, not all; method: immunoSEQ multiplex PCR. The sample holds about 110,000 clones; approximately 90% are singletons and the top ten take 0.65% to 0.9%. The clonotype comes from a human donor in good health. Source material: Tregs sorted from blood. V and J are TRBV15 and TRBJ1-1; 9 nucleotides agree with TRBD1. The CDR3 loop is CATSRLGQGSTEAFF. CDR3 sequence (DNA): TGTGCCACCAGCAGGTTGGGACAGGGTTCCACTGAAGCTTTCTTT. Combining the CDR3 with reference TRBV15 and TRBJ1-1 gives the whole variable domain DAMVIQNPRYQVTQFGKPVTLSCSQTLNHNVMYWYQQKSSQAPKLLFHYYDKDFNNEADTPDNFQSRRPNTSFCFLDIRSPGLGDTAMYLCATSRLGQGSTEAFFGQGTRLTVV.